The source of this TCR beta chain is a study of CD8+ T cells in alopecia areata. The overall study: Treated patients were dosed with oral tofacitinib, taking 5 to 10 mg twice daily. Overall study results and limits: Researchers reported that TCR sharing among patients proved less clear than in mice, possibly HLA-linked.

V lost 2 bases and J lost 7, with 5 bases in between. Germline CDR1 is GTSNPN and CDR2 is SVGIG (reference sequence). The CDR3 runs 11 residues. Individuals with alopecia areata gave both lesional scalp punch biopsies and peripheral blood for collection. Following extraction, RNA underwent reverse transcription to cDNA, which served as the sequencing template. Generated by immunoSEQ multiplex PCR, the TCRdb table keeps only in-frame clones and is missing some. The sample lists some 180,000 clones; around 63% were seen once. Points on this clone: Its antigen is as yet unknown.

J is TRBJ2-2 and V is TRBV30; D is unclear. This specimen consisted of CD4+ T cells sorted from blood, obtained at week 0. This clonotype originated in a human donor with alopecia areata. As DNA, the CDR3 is TGTGCCTGGAGTTACGGCGGGGAGCTGTTTTTT. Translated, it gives CAWSYGGELFF.